This record concerns one T cell receptor beta chain sequence. Antigen unknown. The data are from a study of HIV-infected patients and healthy controls. The wider study: About two thirds of the sixteen became undetectable by the second bleed, and all after another year of therapy.

Notes on the study in general: Donor HLA types were not determined in the study.

Antiretroviral therapy had run roughly three months, about 14 weeks, before follow-up blood collection. Whole blood was used without fractionation, so all unsorted peripheral T cells were included. About 540 ng RNA was reverse transcribed with alpha and beta constant-region primers. Alpha and beta chain libraries were made separately by chain-specific third strand synthesis with multiplexing indices. Each CDR3 protein is one row after TCRdb ran MiXCR on the 5' RACE reads. Of approximately 11,000 distinct CDR3 sequences listed, 5.5% to 7% are singletons. Trimming took off 3 bases at V and 6 bases at J, with 8 bases between the two ends. CDR3 size: 12 residues. Germline V CDR1 and CDR2: SGHAT, FQNNGV.

Material: blood, obtained during antiretroviral therapy. The chain combines TRBV11-2 with TRBJ1-2; D is unresolved. This clonotype originated in an adult with HIV infection. The donor label of this sample is uncertain. Here the CDR3 DNA reads TGTGCCAGCAGCTTTCGGAGGGATGGCTACACCTTC. It is translated as CASSFRRDGYTF. Variable domain in full (rest from reference TRBV11-2 and TRBJ1-2): EAGVAQSPRYKIIEKRQSVAFWCNPISGHATLYWYQQILGQGPKLLIQFQNNGVVDDSQLPKDRFSAERLKGVDSTLKIQPAKLEDSAVYLCASSFRRDGYTFGSGTRLTVV.